There are a few counts of the clone carrying this T cell receptor (beta chain). The germline V and J ends were trimmed by 0 bases and 2 bases, with 14 bases remaining between them. This CDR3 has 17 residues. Germline V gives CDR1 LGHNA, CDR2 YSLEER. The data were taken from a study of blood T cells in healthy people across ages. A second about 7 to 12 cycle PCR used barcoded and J-beta primers. TCRdb fed the 5' RACE reads into MiXCR, producing one record per CDR3 protein. Here the sample spans 800,000 or so distinct CDR3 sequences, about 25% being singletons. This sample was also put to use in a study of T cells of mothers and their children. Per that paper: Addition of sample barcodes and 2-4 random nucleotides occurred through the M1S primer of the second PCR.

The TCR sequence derives from a boy aged 5-17 years in good health. Source material: blood. The chain carries TRBV4-3 and TRBJ2-1; D may be TRBD1 or TRBD2 (7 bases each). DNA of the CDR3: TGCGCCAGCAGCCAAGATAGGGCAGGGGGGGCCTACAATGAGCAGTTCTTC. Protein product: CASSQDRAGGAYNEQFF.